These T cell receptor beta chains were read from a single sample in a study of neurological immune-mediated disorders. TCRdb called the 5' RACE reads again in MiXCR, with one record for every CDR3 protein. The table includes around 48,000 distinct CDR3 sequences, 10% detected once. The sequenced sample was PBMCs. The source is a woman in her forties with HTLV-1-associated myelopathy (HAM/TSP). Each CDR3 is given with its conserved first and last residue. Fields, in order: J gene, D gene, V gene, clone size, CDR3 protein, CDR3 DNA. D genes are given only for firm matches. The size field is filled for only some rows; it gives once, few, many or a size class.

TRBJ2-4,-,TRBV20-1,many,CSARDVQEALRNIQYF,TGCAGTGCTAGAGATGTGCAGGAGGCTCTACGAAACATTCAGTACTTC
TRBJ2-3,-,TRBV27,many,CASSLRTTTDTQYF,TGTGCCAGCAGTTTAAGGACTACCACAGATACGCAGTATTTT
TRBJ2-3,-,TRBV2,many,CASSEWRGGTDTQYF,TGTGCCAGCAGTGAGTGGAGGGGAGGCACAGATACGCAGTATTTT
TRBJ1-2,-,TRBV6-5,-,CASVSALAGGYTF,TGTGCCAGCGTTTCAGCGCTGGCTGGCGGCTACACCTTC
TRBJ1-1,-,TRBV5-1,many,CASSVGGGRAFF,TGCGCCAGCAGCGTGGGGGGGGGAAGGGCTTTCTTT
TRBJ2-3,-,TRBV24-1,many,CATASPRTDTQYF,TGTGCCACCGCCTCCCCACGCACAGATACGCAGTATTTT
TRBJ2-5,TRBD2,TRBV5-1,many,CASSLGLAETQYF,TGCGCCAGCAGCTTGGGACTAGCGGAGACCCAGTACTTC
TRBJ1-5,-,TRBV6-5,many,CASSEYIRGQPQHF,TGTGCCAGCAGCGAGTATATCAGGGGTCAGCCCCAGCATTTT
TRBJ1-2,-,TRBV6-6,few,CASRRGNRDGNYGYTF,TGTGCCAGCAGGAGGGGAAACAGGGATGGTAACTATGGCTACACCTTC
TRBJ2-1,-,TRBV14,many,CASSQIQVNNEQFF,TGTGCCAGCAGCCAAATCCAAGTTAACAATGAGCAGTTCTTC
TRBJ1-2,-,TRBV7-3,-,CASSPSGSYGYIF,TGTGCCAGCAGCCCGTCGGGGAGCTATGGCTACATCTTC
TRBJ1-3,-,TRBV30,many,CAWSLERSGNTIYF,TGTGCCTGGAGTCTAGAACGCTCTGGAAACACCATATATTTT
TRBJ1-6,TRBD1,TRBV12-3/TRBV12-4,many,CASSSTRTGVNSPLHF,TGTGCCAGCAGTTCAACCCGGACAGGGGTTAATTCACCCCTCCACTTT
TRBJ2-7,-,TRBV10-2,many,CASGPLGEQYF,TGCGCCAGTGGGCCCCTCGGGGAGCAGTACTTC
TRBJ1-5,-,TRBV5-1,many,CASSPGGPSQPQHF,TGCGCCAGCAGCCCTGGGGGGCCCTCCCAGCCCCAGCATTTT
TRBJ2-7,TRBD2,TRBV4-3,many,CASSPPGGSYEQYF,TGCGCCAGCAGCCCGCCGGGGGGCTCCTACGAGCAGTACTTC
TRBJ2-3,-,TRBV7-8,many,CASSLGDSPRPQYF,TGTGCCAGCAGCTTAGGGGACTCCCCCAGGCCGCAGTATTTT
TRBJ2-7,-,TRBV20-1,many,CSARDPETTFIEQYF,TGCAGTGCTAGAGATCCCGAGACAACATTTATCGAGCAGTACTTC
TRBJ2-1,TRBD1,TRBV7-6,many,CASSLRQGLSSYNEQFF,TGTGCCAGCAGCCTGCGACAGGGTTTGAGTTCCTACAATGAGCAGTTCTTC
TRBJ1-1,-,TRBV4-3,many,CASSQDRNGAGGAFF,TGCGCCAGCAGCCAAGATCGGAACGGAGCCGGTGGGGCTTTCTTT
TRBJ1-4,-,TRBV29-1,many,CSVETGLREKLFF,TGCAGCGTCGAAACGGGACTGAGGGAAAAACTGTTTTTT
TRBJ1-2,TRBD1,TRBV25-1,-,CASSVTGGALNGYTF,TGTGCCAGCAGTGTCACAGGGGGCGCGTTGAATGGCTACACCTTC
TRBJ2-7,-,TRBV5-1,few,CASSLVTGDYEQYF,TGCGCCAGCAGCTTGGTGACGGGGGACTACGAGCAGTACTTC
TRBJ1-1,TRBD1,TRBV7-2,many,CASSPQGLNTEAFF,TGTGCCAGCAGCCCACAGGGGTTGAACACTGAAGCTTTCTTT
TRBJ1-6,-,TRBV30,many,CAWNDGPVDSPLHF,TGTGCCTGGAATGACGGCCCGGTTGATTCACCCCTCCACTTT
TRBJ1-1,-,TRBV12-3/TRBV12-4,many,CASSPIGINTEAFF,TGTGCCAGCAGTCCCATCGGGATTAACACTGAAGCTTTCTTT
TRBJ1-1,-,TRBV11-2,many,CASSLFYGPNTEAFF,TGTGCCAGCAGCTTGTTTTATGGTCCGAACACTGAAGCTTTCTTT
TRBJ2-5,TRBD1,TRBV4-2,many,CASSLHITAGTGGETQYF,TGTGCCAGCAGCCTCCACATCACCGCCGGGACAGGGGGGGAGACCCAGTACTTC
TRBJ1-1,-,TRBV6-1,medium-sized,CASRDPNTEAFF,TGTGCCAGCAGGGATCCGAACACTGAAGCTTTCTTT
TRBJ2-3,-,TRBV2,many,CASSEIRGTTQYF,TGTGCCAGCAGTGAAATCCGGGGAACTACGCAGTATTTT
TRBJ1-2,TRBD1,TRBV4-3,many,CASSQEQGRSMGYTF,TGCGCCAGCAGCCAAGAACAGGGGCGAAGTATGGGCTACACCTTC
TRBJ1-2,-,TRBV6-2/TRBV6-3,many,CASSYSGENYGYTF,TGTGCCAGCAGTTATTCAGGGGAAAACTATGGCTACACCTTC
TRBJ1-5,TRBD1,TRBV20-1,many,CSAGGTGASQPQHF,TGCAGTGCGGGGGGGACAGGGGCCTCTCAGCCCCAGCATTTT
TRBJ2-7,-,TRBV27,many,CASSPGTYSYEQYF,TGTGCCAGCAGTCCTGGGACGTACTCCTACGAGCAGTACTTC
TRBJ1-4,-,TRBV5-1,many,CASRSGGSEKLFF,TGCGCCAGCAGGTCGGGGGGCAGTGAAAAACTGTTTTTT
TRBJ1-2,-,TRBV4-2,many,CASSPPSRSYTF,TGTGCCAGCAGCCCCCCCAGCAGAAGCTACACCTTC
TRBJ2-1,-,TRBV20-1,many,CSAPIGPGRGQFF,TGCAGTGCTCCAATAGGCCCGGGTAGGGGGCAGTTCTTC
TRBJ2-5,-,TRBV4-2,many,CASSQDEGRETQYF,TGTGCCAGCAGCCAAGATGAGGGTCGAGAGACCCAGTACTTC
TRBJ1-1,-,TRBV6-1,many,CASSVRIRDEAFF,TGTGCCAGCAGTGTGCGCATCCGAGATGAAGCTTTCTTT
TRBJ2-1,-,TRBV7-9,medium-sized,CASSLDDEQFF,TGTGCCAGCAGCTTGGACGATGAGCAGTTCTTC
TRBJ1-2,TRBD1,TRBV7-9,many,CASSPRTGGMGYGYTF,TGTGCCAGCAGCCCCAGGACAGGGGGCATGGGGTATGGCTACACCTTC
TRBJ1-5,TRBD1,TRBV20-1,many,CSASTPTTGDQPQHF,TGCAGTGCTAGTACTCCCACGACAGGGGATCAGCCCCAGCATTTT
TRBJ2-1,-,TRBV5-1,-,CTSSLGWGKDEQFF,TGCACCAGCAGCTTGGGGTGGGGAAAAGATGAGCAGTTCTTC
TRBJ1-1,-,TRBV18,-,CASSGMGGTEAFF,TGTGCCAGCTCAGGAATGGGGGGCACTGAAGCTTTCTTT
TRBJ2-3,TRBD2,TRBV27,many,CASSLSLTSGGPDTQYF,TGTGCCAGCAGTTTATCACTTACTAGCGGGGGCCCAGATACGCAGTATTTT
TRBJ1-1,-,TRBV7-6,once,CASSFNDRFSEAFF,TGTGCCAGCAGCTTCAATGATCGGTTTTCTGAAGCTTTCTTT